This is a list of T cell receptor beta chains from one sample in a study of brain T cells in children with intractable seizures. Profiled with immunoSEQ multiplex PCR; TCRdb holds only in-frame clones, not every one. Of about 340,000 clones listed, 93% were seen once; the top ten hold 5% to 7%. The starting material was peripheral blood, obtained roughly 5 months after surgery. These receptors all come from a boy in the first two years of life with tuberous sclerosis and intractable seizures. CDR3s include the opening cysteine and the closing phenylalanine or tryptophan. D genes are given only for firm matches. Only some rows state a clone size, as once, few, many or a class for expanded clones.

j_call v_call clone_size d_call cdr3_nt cdr3_aa
TRBJ2-5 TRBV15 NA NA TGTGCCACCAGCAGAGATCGTGTCCAAGAGACCCAGTACTTC CATSRDRVQETQYF
TRBJ1-5 TRBV4-2 NA NA TGTGCCAGCAGCCAAGAGGGTGGATTTAGCAATCAGCCCCAGCATTTT CASSQEGGFSNQPQHF
TRBJ2-3 TRBV24-1 NA NA TGTGCCACCAGGGGCCTACACACAGATACGCAGTATTTT CATRGLHTDTQYF
TRBJ2-2 TRBV30 NA NA TGTGCCTGCTCACAATACACCGGGGAGCTGTTTTTT CACSQYTGELFF
TRBJ2-7 TRBV11-2 NA NA TGTGCCAGCAGCTTACTTGAAGAGCAGTACTTC CASSLLEEQYF
TRBJ1-2 TRBV5-1 NA NA TGCGCCAGCAGCCCCCAGGCAGGGGCCCACCAACTATATGGCTACACCTTC CASSPQAGAHQLYGYTF
TRBJ1-2 TRBV7-9 NA NA TGTGCCAGCAGCTTAGGGGCAGGCGACTATGGCTACACCTTC CASSLGAGDYGYTF
TRBJ1-1 TRBV2 NA NA TGTGCCAGCAGTGAACAGGGATTGGGTGGGACTGAAGCTTTCTTT CASSEQGLGGTEAFF
TRBJ2-7 TRBV4-1 NA NA TGCGCCAGCAGCCAATGGGCCGGAGGGGGAGCCGAGCAGTACTTC CASSQWAGGGAEQYF
TRBJ1-1 TRBV25-1 NA NA TGTGCCACGAGTGTTGGGACTGAAGCTTTCTTT CATSVGTEAFF
TRBJ2-7 TRBV27 NA NA TGTGCCAGCAGACTCGGGCATACTTACGAGCAGTACTTC CASRLGHTYEQYF
TRBJ1-1 TRBV29-1 NA NA TGCAGCGTTGTTCGACCCAACTTGAACACTGAAGCTTTCTTT CSVVRPNLNTEAFF
TRBJ2-5 TRBV11-2 NA NA TGTGCCAGCAGCTTACTTAGTCCGTCTGTGGAGACCCAGTACTTC CASSLLSPSVETQYF
TRBJ2-5 TRBV11-3 once NA TGTGCCAGCAGCTTAGATCACGGGGTGGGGAAGACCCAGTACTTC CASSLDHGVGKTQYF
TRBJ2-7 TRBV20-1 NA NA TGCAGTGCTAGAGACAACTACGAGCAGTACTTC CSARDNYEQYF
TRBJ2-1 TRBV5-1 NA TRBD2 TGCGCCAGCAGCGGGGGACTAGCGGGAGGGAATGAGCAGTTCTTC CASSGGLAGGNEQFF
TRBJ2-7 TRBV27 NA NA TGTGCCAGCAGTTTATGGGGGGGAGGGGGCTACGAGCAGTACTTC CASSLWGGGGYEQYF
TRBJ2-3 TRBV19 NA NA TGTGCCAGTAGTGTCCGATACGGAGAGAGTGGCACAGATACGCAGTATTTT CASSVRYGESGTDTQYF
TRBJ2-5 TRBV30 NA NA TGTGCCTGGAGTGTACAACAGCCGAGGGGACAAGAGACCCAGTACTTC CAWSVQQPRGQETQYF
TRBJ1-5 TRBV12-2 NA NA TGTGCAAGTCGCTTACAAGGGGGGTTCAATCAGCCCCAGCATTTT CASRLQGGFNQPQHF
TRBJ2-3 TRBV24-1 NA NA TGTGCCACCAGTGACGGGACGAGGGTCGACGGTACGCAGTATTTT CATSDGTRVDGTQYF
TRBJ1-2 TRBV16 NA NA TGTGCCAGCAGCGACCAATGGGGCGGCTACACCTTC CASSDQWGGYTF
TRBJ1-2 TRBV5-1 NA NA TGCGCCAGCAGCTGGGGACCGGCCTATGGCTACACCTTC CASSWGPAYGYTF
TRBJ1-1 TRBV24-1 once NA TGTGCCACCAGTGATTTTTACACTGAAGCTTTCTTT CATSDFYTEAFF
TRBJ2-1 TRBV24-1 NA NA TGTGCCACCAGTGACCACAGCAGGGTATGGTTCTTC CATSDHSRVWFF
TRBJ2-7 TRBV4-2 NA TRBD2 TGTGCCAGCAGCCAAGACATAGGCGGGGGGGTATACGAGCAGTACTTC CASSQDIGGGVYEQYF
TRBJ1-1 TRBV18 NA NA TGTGCCAGCTCACCACAGAGCCAGACGAACACTGAAGCTTTCTTT CASSPQSQTNTEAFF
TRBJ1-6 TRBV19 NA TRBD1 TGTGCCAATCACGACAGGGTGGATTCACCCCTCCACTTT CANHDRVDSPLHF
TRBJ2-3 TRBV6-5 NA NA TGTGCCAGCAGTTATAGGAGGGGACGCACAGATACGCAGTATTTT CASSYRRGRTDTQYF
TRBJ2-2 TRBV10-3 NA TRBD2 TGTGCCATCAGGCGACTAGCGGAGAACACCGGGGAGCTGTTTTTT CAIRRLAENTGELFF
TRBJ1-1 TRBV9 NA NA TGTGCCAGCAGCCCCCGACAGACTCTGAACACTGAAGCTTTCTTT CASSPRQTLNTEAFF
TRBJ2-3 TRBV19 NA NA TGTGCCAGTAGTCGGGGTCATACAGATACGCAGTATTTT CASSRGHTDTQYF
TRBJ1-3 TRBV25-1 NA NA TGTGCCAGCAGTGGTCACACAGGATACTCTGGAAACACCATATATTTT CASSGHTGYSGNTIYF
TRBJ1-1 TRBV20-1 NA NA TGCAGTGCTAGTTGGGGGACTGAAGCTTTCTTT CSASWGTEAFF
TRBJ2-3 TRBV25-1 NA TRBD2 TGTGCCAGCAGTCCAGCGGGGCACACAGATACGCAGTATTTT CASSPAGHTDTQYF
TRBJ2-7 TRBV14 NA TRBD1 TGTGCCAGCAGCCACATCTACAGGGGGAACGAGCAGTACTTC CASSHIYRGNEQYF
TRBJ2-1 TRBV24-1 NA NA TGTGCCACCAGTGAAGGGGACGCGCTAAATGAGCAGTTCTTC CATSEGDALNEQFF
TRBJ2-3 TRBV7-2 NA TRBD2 TGTGCCAGCAGCCCATTTCCTAGCGGGAGGGCCGGAGATACGCAGTATTTT CASSPFPSGRAGDTQYF
TRBJ2-7 TRBV30 NA NA TGTGCCTGGAGTGTCCCCGGGGATGGCTACGAGCAGTACTTC CAWSVPGDGYEQYF
TRBJ1-1 TRBV20-1 NA NA TGCAGTGGATCCTCCGGGGCTGAAGCTTTCTTT CSGSSGAEAFF
TRBJ2-6 TRBV11-1 NA NA TGTGCCAGCAGCTTAACCTCCCCGGGGGGGGCCAACGTCCTGACTTTC CASSLTSPGGANVLTF
TRBJ2-7 TRBV6-6 NA TRBD1 TGTGCCAGCAGTTACTCCGGGACAGCCCCCTACGAGCAGTACTTC CASSYSGTAPYEQYF
TRBJ2-7 TRBV7-9 NA NA TGTGCCAGCAGCTTTGGATCGAACCTAGGACACGTAGTGCCCGAGCAGTACTTC CASSFGSNLGHVVPEQYF
TRBJ1-1 TRBV29-1 NA NA TGCAGCGTTGGCGTCGGGATGAACACTGAAGCTTTCTTT CSVGVGMNTEAFF
TRBJ2-1 TRBV5-4 few NA TGTGCCAGCAGCTCCCCCTCGGCAGGGTTGACCTACAATGAGCAGTTCTTC CASSSPSAGLTYNEQFF
TRBJ2-2 TRBV27 NA NA TGTGCCAGCAGTCCCCACTCCGGGGAGCTGTTTTTT CASSPHSGELFF
TRBJ2-5 TRBV3-1/TRBV3-2 NA TRBD2 TGTGCCAGCAGTTGGGGACTAGCGGGGGGCCCCCAAAGTATGGCCCAGTACTTC CASSWGLAGGPQSMAQYF
TRBJ2-1 TRBV13 NA TRBD2 TGTGCCAGCAGCCCGCCGGGACTAGCGGGAGTGGATGAGCAGTTCTTC CASSPPGLAGVDEQFF
TRBJ1-1 TRBV21-1 NA NA TGTGCCAGCAGCAAAGCGAAAGGAGGGAACACTGAAGCTTTCTTT CASSKAKGGNTEAFF